This TCR beta chain is from a study of regulatory dendritic cells for organ transplantation. Study results and caveats: Between individuals, the alloreactive memory CD8+ T cell pool differed considerably. Mature dendritic cells appeared to drive more memory CD8+ clonal expansion than regulatory ones.

The CDR3 is made up of 19 amino acids. After removal of 4 bases from V and 3 bases from J, the junction contained 13 bases not matched to a gene. CDR1 is SGHTA and CDR2 is FQGNSA in the germline V gene. Here immunoSEQ multiplex PCR was the method, and the copy in TCRdb shows in-frame clones only, minus some. The top ten clones hold roughly 0.4% of a sample with 30,000 or so clones, less than 85% of them seen once. Concerning this clone itself: Its specificity is not known.

This clonotype was obtained from a human donor in good health. This rearrangement joins TRBV7-2 to TRBJ2-2; TRBD2 agrees at 11 bases. Sequenced sample: naive CD8+ T cells from blood. Subset specified: CD45RA+ naive T cells. CDR3 DNA sequence: TGTGCCAGCAGCTCAGTGGGTTCTAGCGGGGGGTTGTACACCGGGGAGCTGTTTTTT. Protein: CASSSVGSSGGLYTGELFF. The full variable domain, rest sourced from reference TRBV7-2 and TRBJ2-2, is GAGVSQSPSNKVTEKGKDVELRCDPISGHTALYWYRQSLGQGLEFLIYFQGNSAPDKSGLPSDRFSAERTGGSVSTLTIQRTQQEDSAVYLCASSSVGSSGGLYTGELFFGEGSRLTVL.